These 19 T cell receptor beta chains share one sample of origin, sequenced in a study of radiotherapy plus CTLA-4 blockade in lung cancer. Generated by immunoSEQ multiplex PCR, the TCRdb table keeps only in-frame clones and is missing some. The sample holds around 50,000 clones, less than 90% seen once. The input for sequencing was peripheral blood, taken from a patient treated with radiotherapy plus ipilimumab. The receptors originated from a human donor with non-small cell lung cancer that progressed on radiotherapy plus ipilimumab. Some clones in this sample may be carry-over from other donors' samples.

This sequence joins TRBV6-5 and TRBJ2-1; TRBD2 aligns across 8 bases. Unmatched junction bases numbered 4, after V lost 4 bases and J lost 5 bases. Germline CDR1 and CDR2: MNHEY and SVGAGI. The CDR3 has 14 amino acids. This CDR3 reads CASSLAGNHNEQFF. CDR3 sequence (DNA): TGTGCCAGCAGTTTAGCGGGAAACCACAATGAGCAGTTCTTC.

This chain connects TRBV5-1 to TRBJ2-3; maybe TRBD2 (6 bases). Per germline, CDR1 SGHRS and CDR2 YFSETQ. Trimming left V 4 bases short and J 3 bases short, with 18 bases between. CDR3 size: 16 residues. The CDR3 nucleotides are TGCGCCAGCAGCCTCAATCCCGGGGGAATAACAGATACGCAGTATTTT. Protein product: CASSLNPGGITDTQYF. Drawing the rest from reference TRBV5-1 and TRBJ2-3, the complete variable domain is KAGVTQTPRYLIKTRGQQVTLSCSPISGHRSVSWYQQTPGQGLQFLFEYFSETQRNKGNFPGRFSGRQFSNSRSEMNVSTLELGDSALYLCASSLNPGGITDTQYFGPGTRLTVL.

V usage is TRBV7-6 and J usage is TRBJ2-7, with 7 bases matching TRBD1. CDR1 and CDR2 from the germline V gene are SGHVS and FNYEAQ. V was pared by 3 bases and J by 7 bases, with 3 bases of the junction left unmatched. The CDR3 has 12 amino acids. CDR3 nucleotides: TGTGCCAGCAGCTTGACAGGGCAAGAGCAGTACTTC. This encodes CASSLTGQEQYF.

In nucleotides, the CDR3 is TGCACCAGCAACTACAGGGCCATGAACACTGAAGCTTTCTTT. It is translated as CTSNYRAMNTEAFF. This chain connects TRBV1 to TRBJ1-1; the table's D call, TRBD1, has no DNA check behind it. TRBV1 is flagged as a pseudogene. The CDR3 is made up of 14 amino acids.

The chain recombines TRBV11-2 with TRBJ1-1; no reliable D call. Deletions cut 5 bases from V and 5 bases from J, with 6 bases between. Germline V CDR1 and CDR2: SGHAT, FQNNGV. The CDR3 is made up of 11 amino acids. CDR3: CASSPLTEAFF. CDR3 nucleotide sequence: TGTGCCAGCAGCCCCCTTACTGAAGCTTTCTTT. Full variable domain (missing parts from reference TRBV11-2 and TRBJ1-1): EAGVAQSPRYKIIEKRQSVAFWCNPISGHATLYWYQQILGQGPKLLIQFQNNGVVDDSQLPKDRFSAERLKGVDSTLKIQPAKLEDSAVYLCASSPLTEAFFGQGTRLTVV.

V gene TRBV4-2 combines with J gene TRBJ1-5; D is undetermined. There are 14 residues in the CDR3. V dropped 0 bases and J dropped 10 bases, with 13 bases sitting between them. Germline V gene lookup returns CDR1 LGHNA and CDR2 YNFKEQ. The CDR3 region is CASSQDGQAGPQHF. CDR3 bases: TGTGCCAGCAGCCAAGACGGCCAGGCGGGCCCCCAGCATTTT.

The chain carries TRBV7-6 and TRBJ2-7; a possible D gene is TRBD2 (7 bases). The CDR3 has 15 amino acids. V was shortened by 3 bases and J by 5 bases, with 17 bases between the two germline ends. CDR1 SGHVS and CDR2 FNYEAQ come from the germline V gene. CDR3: CASSFGGGASHEQYF. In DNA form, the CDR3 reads TGTGCCAGCAGCTTCGGTGGGGGGGCTTCCCACGAGCAGTACTTC.

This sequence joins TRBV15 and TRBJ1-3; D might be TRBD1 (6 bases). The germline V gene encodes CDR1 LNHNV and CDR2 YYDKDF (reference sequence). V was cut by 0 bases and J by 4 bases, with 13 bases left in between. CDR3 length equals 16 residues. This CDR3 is CATSRDVRGSGNTIYF. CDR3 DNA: TGTGCCACCAGCAGAGATGTCAGGGGTTCAGGAAACACCATATATTTT. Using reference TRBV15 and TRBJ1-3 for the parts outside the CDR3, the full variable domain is DAMVIQNPRYQVTQFGKPVTLSCSQTLNHNVMYWYQQKSSQAPKLLFHYYDKDFNNEADTPDNFQSRRPNTSFCFLDIRSPGLGDTAMYLCATSRDVRGSGNTIYFGEGSWLTVV.

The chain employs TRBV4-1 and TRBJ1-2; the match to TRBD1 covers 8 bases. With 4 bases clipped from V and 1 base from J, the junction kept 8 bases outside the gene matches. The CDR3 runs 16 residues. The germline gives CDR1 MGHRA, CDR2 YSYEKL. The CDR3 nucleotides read TGCGCCAGCAGCCGGACAGGGAGTCAGGGTAACTATGGCTACACCTTC. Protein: CASSRTGSQGNYGYTF.

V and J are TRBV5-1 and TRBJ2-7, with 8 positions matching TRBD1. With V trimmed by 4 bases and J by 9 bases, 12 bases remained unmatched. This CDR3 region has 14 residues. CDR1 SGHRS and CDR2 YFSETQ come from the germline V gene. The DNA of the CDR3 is TGCGCCAGCAGCGCCTTTGACAGGGGAAAGGGGCAGTACTTC. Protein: CASSAFDRGKGQYF.

The CDR3 region has the DNA TGTGCCAGCAGTTTCGACAGGGGGACAGATACGCAGTATTTT. Translating gives CASSFDRGTDTQYF. The chain has TRBV5-6 and TRBJ2-3, with 9 bases aligning to TRBD1. This CDR3 has 14 amino acids. From germline, CDR1 is SGHDT and CDR2 YYEEEE. The V segment lost 5 bases and the J segment 3 bases; nucleotides outside the gene matches: 4.

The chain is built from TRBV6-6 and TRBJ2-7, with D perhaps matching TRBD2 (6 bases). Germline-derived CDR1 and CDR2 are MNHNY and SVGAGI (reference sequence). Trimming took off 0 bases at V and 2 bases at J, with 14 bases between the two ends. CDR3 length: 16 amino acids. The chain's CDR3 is CASSYSNTGEAYEQYF. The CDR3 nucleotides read TGTGCCAGCAGTTACTCGAATACGGGAGAGGCCTACGAGCAGTACTTC.

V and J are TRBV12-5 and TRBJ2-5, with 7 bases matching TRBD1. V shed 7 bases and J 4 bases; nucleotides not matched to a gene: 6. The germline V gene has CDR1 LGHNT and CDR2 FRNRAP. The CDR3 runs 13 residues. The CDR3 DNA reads TGTGCTAGTGTTACAGGGGATCGAGAGACCCAGTACTTC. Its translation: CASVTGDRETQYF.

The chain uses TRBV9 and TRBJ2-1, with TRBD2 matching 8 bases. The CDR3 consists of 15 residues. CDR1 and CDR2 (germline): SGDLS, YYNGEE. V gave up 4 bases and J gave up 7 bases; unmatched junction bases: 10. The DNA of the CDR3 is TGTGCCAGCAGCCCCTACAGCGGGAGAGGGAATGAGCAGTTCTTC. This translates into CASSPYSGRGNEQFF.

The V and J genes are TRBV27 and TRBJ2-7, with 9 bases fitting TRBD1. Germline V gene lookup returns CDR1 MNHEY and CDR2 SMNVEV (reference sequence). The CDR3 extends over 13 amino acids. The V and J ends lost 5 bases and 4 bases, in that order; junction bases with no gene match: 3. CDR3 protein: CASSPGQGYEQYF. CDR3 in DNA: TGTGCCAGCAGTCCGGGACAGGGTTACGAGCAGTACTTC.

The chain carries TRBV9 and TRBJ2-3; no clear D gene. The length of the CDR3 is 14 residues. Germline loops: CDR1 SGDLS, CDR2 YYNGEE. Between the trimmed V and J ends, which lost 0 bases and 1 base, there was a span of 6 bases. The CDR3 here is CASSVVSGTDTQYF. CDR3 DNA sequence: TGTGCCAGCAGCGTAGTAAGCGGCACAGATACGCAGTATTTT.

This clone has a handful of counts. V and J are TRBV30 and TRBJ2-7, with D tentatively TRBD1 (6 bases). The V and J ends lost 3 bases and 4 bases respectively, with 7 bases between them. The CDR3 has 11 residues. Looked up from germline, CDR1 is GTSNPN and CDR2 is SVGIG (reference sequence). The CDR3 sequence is CAWSQGYEQYF. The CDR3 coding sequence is TGTGCCTGGAGCCAGGGGTACGAGCAGTACTTC.

The CDR3 bases are TGTGCCAGCAGCTCGGGGTTAGTGCGGGGCACAAGCACAGATACGCAGTATTTT. Translated, it gives CASSSGLVRGTSTDTQYF. The chain links TRBV5-6 to TRBJ2-3, with D tentatively TRBD2 (6 bases). The germline gives CDR1 SGHDT, CDR2 YYEEEE. The CDR3 has 18 amino acids. Trimming stripped 3 bases from V and 0 bases from J, with 20 bases between.

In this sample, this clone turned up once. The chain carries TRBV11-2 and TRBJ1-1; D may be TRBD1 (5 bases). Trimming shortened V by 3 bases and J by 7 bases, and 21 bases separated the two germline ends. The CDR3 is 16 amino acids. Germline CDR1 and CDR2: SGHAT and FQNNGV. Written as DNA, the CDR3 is TGTGCCAGCAGCTTGATTTTTAGGGGAGGGGACGGTGAAGCTTTCTTT. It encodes CASSLIFRGGDGEAFF.